The clone carrying this T cell receptor (beta chain) was seen more than once but under ten times. Time point defined: pre-sensitization, week 0. Sample treatment: therapeutic diphenylcyclopropenone sensitization with weekly scalp DPC. The sample originates from a study of human T cells and chemical hapten exposure. V dropped 3 bases and J dropped 0 bases, with 13 bases sitting between them. The CDR3 length is 16 residues. Per germline, CDR1 PRHDT and CDR2 FYEKMQ (reference sequence). TCRdb itself ran the RACE reads through MiXCR, one entry per CDR3 protein. Of 120,000 or so distinct CDR3 sequences listed, roughly 13% are singletons.

This chain uses TRBV13 with TRBJ2-3; D possibly uses TRBD1 or TRBD2 (5 bases each). The source is a woman under 30 with alopecia areata. Some clones in this sample may be carry-over from other donors' samples. Material: whole blood, obtained in connection with sensitization to the hapten diphenylcyclopropenone (DPC). In DNA, the CDR3 is TGTGCCAGCAGCTTCCGGGACCAAGTTAGCACAGATACGCAGTATTTT. It encodes CASSFRDQVSTDTQYF.